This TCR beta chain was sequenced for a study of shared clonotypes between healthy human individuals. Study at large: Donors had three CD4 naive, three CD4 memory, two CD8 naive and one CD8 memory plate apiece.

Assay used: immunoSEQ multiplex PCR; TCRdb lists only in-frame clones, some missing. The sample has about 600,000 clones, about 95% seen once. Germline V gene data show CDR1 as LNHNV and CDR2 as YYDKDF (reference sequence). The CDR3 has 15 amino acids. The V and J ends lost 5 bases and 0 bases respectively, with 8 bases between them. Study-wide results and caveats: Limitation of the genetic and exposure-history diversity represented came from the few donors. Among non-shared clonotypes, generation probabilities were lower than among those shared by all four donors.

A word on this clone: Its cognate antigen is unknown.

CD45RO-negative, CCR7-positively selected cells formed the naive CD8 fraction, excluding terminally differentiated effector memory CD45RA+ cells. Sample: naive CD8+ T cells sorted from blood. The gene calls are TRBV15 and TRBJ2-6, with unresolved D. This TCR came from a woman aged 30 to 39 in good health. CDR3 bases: TGTGCCACCAGCCCCGTTAACTCTGGGGCCAACGTCCTGACTTTC. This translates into CATSPVNSGANVLTF. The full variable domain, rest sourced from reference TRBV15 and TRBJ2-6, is DAMVIQNPRYQVTQFGKPVTLSCSQTLNHNVMYWYQQKSSQAPKLLFHYYDKDFNNEADTPDNFQSRRPNTSFCFLDIRSPGLGDTAMYLCATSPVNSGANVLTFGAGSRLTVL.